Below, 6 T cell receptor beta chains from the same sample are listed, as sequenced in a study of blood T cell repertoires in COVID-19. Repertoires were generated with immunoSEQ multiplex PCR, while TCRdb's copy carries only in-frame clones and drops some. The profile shows 450,000 or so clones, roughly 89% of them singletons. Sequenced material: peripheral blood. The receptors shown here come from a man aged 18-30 years with COVID-19, enrolled during active disease.

The DNA for the CDR3 is TGTGCCAGCAGCTTGAGCCTAGTCTACAATGAGCAGTTCTTC. It encodes CASSLSLVYNEQFF. The chain employs TRBV5-6 and TRBJ2-1; D is unclear. The V end lost 1 base, the J end lost 3 bases, and 8 bases lay between the germline ends. The CDR3 totals 14 residues. Germline V gene lookup returns CDR1 SGHDT and CDR2 YYEEEE.

The chain employs TRBV7-2 and TRBJ2-1, with 7 nucleotides matching TRBD2. Germline values: CDR1 SGHTA, CDR2 FQGNSA. Losses at the gene ends were 5 bases for V and 2 bases for J; bases not matched to a gene: 6. The CDR3 spans 15 residues. The CDR3 here is CASSPGGYTYNEQFF. CDR3 DNA sequence: TGTGCCAGCAGCCCCGGGGGGTACACCTACAATGAGCAGTTCTTC.

The chain links TRBV3-1 (or the pseudogene TRBV3-2) to TRBJ2-7, with D possibly being TRBD2 (5 bases). Deletions cut 4 bases from V and 4 bases from J, with 11 bases between. This CDR3 contains 13 residues. Germline CDR1 is LGHDT and CDR2 is YNNKEL (reference sequence). CDR3: CASSPSLGYEQYF. The CDR3 bases are TGTGCCAGCAGCCCTTCACTAGGTTACGAGCAGTACTTC.

For the CDR3, the DNA is TGTGCTAGTGGGGACAGGGGTAACTATGGCTACACCTTC. The encoded protein is CASGDRGNYGYTF. The chain carries TRBV12-5 and TRBJ1-2; 9 bases agree with TRBD1. This CDR3 spans 13 amino acids. J was trimmed by 1 base and V by 6 bases; bases with no gene match: 0. Germline CDR1 LGHNT, CDR2 FRNRAP.

The chain combines TRBV20-1 with TRBJ2-1; D perhaps matches TRBD2 (6 bases). V lost 5 bases to trimming and J lost 8 bases, with 10 bases between them. The CDR3 contains 11 residues. Germline V gene lookup returns CDR1 DFQATT and CDR2 SNEGSKA (reference sequence). The CDR3 bases are TGCAGTGCTCGGGAGAACTATGAGCAGTTCTTC. Residues: CSARENYEQFF.

This clone was found a few times. The genes are TRBV30 and TRBJ2-3, with 14 bases lining up with TRBD2. The ends lost 2 bases at V and 5 bases at J; junction bases unmatched: 3. The CDR3 spans 15 residues. The germline CDR1 and CDR2 sequences are GTSNPN and SVGIG (reference sequence). This chain's CDR3 is CAWSSGLAGVDTQYF. The CDR3 DNA sequence: TGTGCCTGGAGTTCGGGACTAGCGGGAGTAGATACGCAGTATTTT.